A selection of T cell receptor beta chains follows, all from one sample in a study of regulatory T cells in long-lasting Graves disease. MiXCR, applied by TCRdb to the multiplex PCR reads, yields one record per CDR3 protein. Of about 620,000 distinct CDR3 sequences in the sample, about 15% were seen once. The same data also contributed to another study, on T cells in Graves' hyperthyroidism and ophthalmopathy.

Material: peripheral blood mononuclear cells (PBMCs), obtained at new diagnosis, from a patient treated with antithyroid drugs. The receptors were gathered from a woman younger than 45 with Graves disease. Both conserved end residues are part of each CDR3. D genes are given only for firm matches. Size is stated for part of the rows, as once, few or many counts, or as a class when the clone is expanded.

CATLDRRPDVEQYF TGTGCCACGCTCGACAGGCGGCCAGACGTCGAGCAGTACTTC TRBJ2-7 NA many TRBV6-1
CASSSTGTAKDEQFF TGTGCCAGCAGCTCAACCGGGACGGCGAAAGATGAGCAGTTCTTC TRBJ2-1 NA NA TRBV13
CASSSRLAGGPEISSGYEQYF TGTGCCAGCAGCTCGCGACTAGCGGGAGGGCCGGAGATAAGTAGCGGCTACGAGCAGTACTTC TRBJ2-7 TRBD2 NA TRBV5-6
CASSQWENTEAFF TGTGCCAGCAGCCAATGGGAGAACACTGAAGCTTTCTTT TRBJ1-1 NA few TRBV3-1
CASSMVAGSTDTQYF TGTGCCAGTAGTATGGTGGCGGGAAGCACAGATACGCAGTATTTT TRBJ2-3 NA NA TRBV19
CASSPPYSSYEQYF TGTGCCAGCTCACCACCATACAGCTCCTACGAGCAGTACTTC TRBJ2-7 NA NA TRBV18
CASSYGTATDTQYF TGTGCCAGCAGTTATGGGACAGCCACAGATACGCAGTATTTT TRBJ2-3 TRBD1 many TRBV27
CASTVTMNTEAFF TGTGCCAGTACCGTGACAATGAACACTGAAGCTTTCTTT TRBJ1-1 NA many TRBV28
CASSTSGGKGQDTQYF TGTGCCAGCAGCACTAGCGGAGGCAAGGGGCAGGATACGCAGTATTTT TRBJ2-3 TRBD2 few TRBV11-3
CASSQDGFYGYTF TGTGCCAGCAGCCAAGATGGATTCTATGGCTACACCTTC TRBJ1-2 NA NA TRBV14
CATRRGGPDEQFF TGTGCCACCCGAAGGGGGGGGCCCGATGAGCAGTTCTTC TRBJ2-1 NA NA TRBV15
CASRQILLRDSSGNTIYF TGTGCCAGCAGACAAATTCTGCTCCGGGACAGCTCTGGAAACACCATATATTTT TRBJ1-3 TRBD1 few TRBV28
CASSLRTDTTGELFF TGCGCCAGCAGCCTTCGGACGGACACCACCGGGGAGCTGTTTTTT TRBJ2-2 NA few TRBV4-1
CASSPSGQGAMRGYTF TGTGCCAGCAGTCCCTCAGGACAGGGAGCAATGCGTGGCTACACCTTC TRBJ1-2 TRBD1 few TRBV28
CASSGQGFGSDEKFF TGTGCCAGCTCCGGACAGGGTTTTGGTTCGGATGAGAAGTTCTTC TRBJ2-1 TRBD1 few TRBV18
CASSDPRDRATEAFF TGTGCCAGCAGTGATCCCCGGGACAGGGCCACTGAAGCTTTCTTT TRBJ1-1 TRBD1 few TRBV25-1
CSATTGQREQFF TGCAGTGCTACCACCGGACAGCGGGAGCAGTTCTTC TRBJ2-1 NA NA TRBV20-1
CASSASGQSAKNIQYF TGTGCCAGCAGCGCCTCCGGACAGAGCGCCAAAAACATTCAGTACTTC TRBJ2-4 NA few TRBV9
CASSVVTAGELFF TGTGCCAGCAGCGTCGTGACAGCCGGGGAGCTGTTTTTT TRBJ2-2 NA few TRBV9
CASGSGPGRRNEQFF TGTGCCAGCGGCTCAGGACCAGGGAGGCGTAATGAGCAGTTCTTC TRBJ2-1 NA NA TRBV7-9
CASRVSAPRYEQYF TGCGCCAGCAGGGTGTCGGCCCCCCGGTACGAGCAGTACTTC TRBJ2-7 NA NA TRBV5-1
CASSPRGSYEQYF TGTGCCAGCAGCCCCCGGGGTTCCTACGAGCAGTACTTC TRBJ2-7 NA many TRBV7-8
CASSSVEYAEKLFF TGTGCCAGCTCATCAGTCGAATACGCTGAAAAACTGTTTTTT TRBJ1-4 NA few TRBV18
CASARLAGAGELFF TGTGCCAGCGCTAGACTAGCGGGAGCCGGGGAGCTGTTTTTT TRBJ2-2 TRBD2 few TRBV2
CASSSPLGDRSPLHF TGTGCCAGCAGTTCACCCCTGGGAGATCGGTCACCCCTCCACTTT TRBJ1-6 NA many TRBV28
CASSPRLERSDTQYF TGTGCCAGCAGTCCTAGACTTGAAAGGTCAGATACGCAGTATTTT TRBJ2-3 NA NA TRBV6-1
CASSFVGETEAFF TGCGCCAGCAGTTTTGTTGGGGAAACTGAAGCTTTCTTT TRBJ1-1 NA few TRBV5-1
CASSESLVRYGHTF TGTGCCAGCAGTGAATCCTTAGTTCGCTATGGCCACACCTTC TRBJ1-2 NA NA TRBV6-2/TRBV6-3
CASSYNSRGSTDTQYF TGTGCCAGCAGTTACAATTCTAGGGGAAGCACAGATACGCAGTATTTT TRBJ2-3 NA many TRBV2
CAWKNTYAVWTEAFF TGTGCCTGGAAGAATACTTATGCCGTTTGGACTGAAGCTTTCTTT TRBJ1-1 NA few TRBV30
CASSEGQGAWGYTF TGTGCCAGCAGTGAGGGACAGGGGGCGTGGGGCTACACCTTC TRBJ1-2 TRBD1 NA TRBV6-1
CASSPLAGGGQFF TGTGCCAGCAGCCCCCTAGCGGGAGGGGGGCAGTTCTTC TRBJ2-1 TRBD2 NA TRBV7-8
CASSHGGLTEAFF TGTGCCAGCAGTCACGGGGGGCTCACTGAAGCTTTCTTT TRBJ1-1 NA NA TRBV6-1
CASEGRSYEQYF TGTGCCAGCGAGGGGCGCTCCTACGAGCAGTACTTC TRBJ2-7 NA many TRBV28
CASSLSRTQTITHANTGELFF TGTGCCAGCAGCTTAAGCCGAACACAAACGATTACCCACGCGAACACCGGGGAGCTGTTTTTT TRBJ2-2 NA NA TRBV6-1
CAADGGQGNNQPQHF TGTGCCGCGGATGGTGGACAGGGGAACAATCAGCCCCAGCATTTT TRBJ1-5 TRBD1 many TRBV30
CSAREMTGDHNGYTF TGCAGTGCTAGAGAAATGACAGGGGACCACAATGGCTACACCTTC TRBJ1-2 TRBD1 NA TRBV20-1
CASSLSGGLNTEAFF TGTGCCAGCAGTTTATCAGGGGGCCTGAACACTGAAGCTTTCTTT TRBJ1-1 TRBD1 many TRBV27
CASSFEGTGFGYTF TGTGCCAGCAGCTTTGAGGGGACAGGGTTCGGCTACACCTTC TRBJ1-2 TRBD1 many TRBV11-2
CASSSMGARGYTF TGTGCCAGCAGCTCCATGGGGGCTCGGGGCTACACCTTC TRBJ1-2 NA many TRBV11-1
CAGPDRGPHNEQFF TGTGCCGGACCCGACAGGGGGCCCCACAATGAGCAGTTCTTC TRBJ2-1 TRBD1 many TRBV2
CASSLGDRAHGYTF TGCGCCAGCAGCTTGGGGGACAGGGCCCATGGCTACACCTTC TRBJ1-2 TRBD1 NA TRBV5-1
CAWSVQGREQFF TGTGCCTGGAGTGTACAAGGGCGGGAGCAGTTCTTC TRBJ2-1 NA NA TRBV30
CSARDLAGGDTGELFF TGCAGTGCTAGAGATCTCGCCGGAGGGGACACCGGGGAGCTGTTTTTT TRBJ2-2 NA NA TRBV20-1
CSARDPGRGNTEAFF TGCAGTGCTCGGGACCCGGGACGGGGGAACACTGAAGCTTTCTTT TRBJ1-1 NA few TRBV20-1
CASSVTGTADNEQFF TGTGCCAGCAGTGTAACAGGGACGGCGGACAATGAGCAGTTCTTC TRBJ2-1 NA many TRBV2
CATSDPALPNQPQHF TGTGCCACCAGTGATCCGGCCCTCCCAAATCAGCCCCAGCATTTT TRBJ1-5 NA many TRBV24-1
CASSLQRAPGYGYTF TGTGCCAGCAGCTTACAGAGGGCGCCGGGCTATGGCTACACCTTC TRBJ1-2 NA many TRBV7-8
CASSASDTEAFF TGTGCCAGCAGTGCCTCCGACACTGAAGCTTTCTTT TRBJ1-1 NA many TRBV12-3/TRBV12-4
CSARTGVYPNYGYTF TGCAGTGCGAGGACAGGGGTCTACCCTAACTATGGCTACACCTTC TRBJ1-2 TRBD1 few TRBV20-1